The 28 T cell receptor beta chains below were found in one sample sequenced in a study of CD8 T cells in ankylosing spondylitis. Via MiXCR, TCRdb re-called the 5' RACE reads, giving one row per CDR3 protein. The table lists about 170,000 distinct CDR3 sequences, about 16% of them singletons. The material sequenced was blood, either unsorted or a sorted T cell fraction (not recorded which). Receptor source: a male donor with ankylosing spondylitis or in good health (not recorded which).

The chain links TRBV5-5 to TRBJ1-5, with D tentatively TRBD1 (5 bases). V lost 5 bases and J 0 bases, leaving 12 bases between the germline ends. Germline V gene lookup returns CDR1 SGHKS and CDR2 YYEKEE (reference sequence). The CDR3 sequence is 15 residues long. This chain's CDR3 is CASRQAAYSNQPQHF. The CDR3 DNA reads TGTGCCAGCAGACAGGCAGCGTATAGCAATCAGCCCCAGCATTTT.

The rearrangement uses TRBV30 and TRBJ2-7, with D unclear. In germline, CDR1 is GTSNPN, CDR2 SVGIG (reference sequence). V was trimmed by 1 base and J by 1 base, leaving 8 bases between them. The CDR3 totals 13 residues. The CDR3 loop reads CAWSGRPSYEQYF. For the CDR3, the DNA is TGTGCCTGGAGTGGCAGGCCTTCCTACGAGCAGTACTTC.

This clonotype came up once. The CDR3, as DNA: TGTGCCAGCAGCATAGAAGTTAACACCGGGGAGCTGTTTTTT. It specifies CASSIEVNTGELFF. The chain recombines TRBV7-9 with TRBJ2-2, with D hard to call. Trimming removed 5 bases from V and 2 bases from J, with 9 bases in between. This CDR3 spans 14 amino acids. In germline, CDR1 is SEHNR, CDR2 FQNEAQ (reference sequence).

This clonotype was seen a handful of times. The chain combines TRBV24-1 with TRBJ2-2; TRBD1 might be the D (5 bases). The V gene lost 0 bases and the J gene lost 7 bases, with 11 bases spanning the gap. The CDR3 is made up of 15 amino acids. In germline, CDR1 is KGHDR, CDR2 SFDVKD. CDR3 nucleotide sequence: TGTGCCACCAGTGATTTGGGAAGGGGCGACGGGGAGCTGTTTTTT. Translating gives CATSDLGRGDGELFF.

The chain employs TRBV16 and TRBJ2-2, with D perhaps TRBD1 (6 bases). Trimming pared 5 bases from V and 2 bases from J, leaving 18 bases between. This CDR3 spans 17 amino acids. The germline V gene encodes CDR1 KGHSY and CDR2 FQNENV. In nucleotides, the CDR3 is TGTGCCAGCAGCTGGGCCAGGGGCTTGATAAACACCGGGGAGCTGTTTTTT. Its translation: CASSWARGLINTGELFF.

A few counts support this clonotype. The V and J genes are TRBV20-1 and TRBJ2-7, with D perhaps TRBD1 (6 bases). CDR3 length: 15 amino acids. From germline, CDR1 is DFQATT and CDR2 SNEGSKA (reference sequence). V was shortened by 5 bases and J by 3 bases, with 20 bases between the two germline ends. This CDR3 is CSADIDRTVYYEQYF. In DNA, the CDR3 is TGCAGTGCTGACATTGACAGGACGGTTTACTACGAGCAGTACTTC.

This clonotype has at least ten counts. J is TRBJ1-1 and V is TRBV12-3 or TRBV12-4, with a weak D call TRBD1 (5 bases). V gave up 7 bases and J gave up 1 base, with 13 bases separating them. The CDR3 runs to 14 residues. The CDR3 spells CASTRDGSNTEAFF. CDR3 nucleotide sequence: TGTGCCAGCACCCGGGACGGATCGAACACTGAAGCTTTCTTT.

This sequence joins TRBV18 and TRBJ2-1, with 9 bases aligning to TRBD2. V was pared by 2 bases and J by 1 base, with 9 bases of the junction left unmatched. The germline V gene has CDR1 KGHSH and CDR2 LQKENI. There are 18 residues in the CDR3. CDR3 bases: TGTGCCAGCTCACCAAGTATAGCGGGAGAGCTTTCCTACAATGAGCAGTTCTTC. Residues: CASSPSIAGELSYNEQFF.

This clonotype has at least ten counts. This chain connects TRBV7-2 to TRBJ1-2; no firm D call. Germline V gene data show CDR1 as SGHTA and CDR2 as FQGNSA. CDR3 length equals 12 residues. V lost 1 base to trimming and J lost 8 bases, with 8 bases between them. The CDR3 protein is CASSLDISGYTF. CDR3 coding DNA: TGTGCCAGCAGCTTAGACATATCGGGCTACACCTTC.

For the CDR3, the DNA is TGTGCCAGCAGCAAACAGGGCGGTAGCAATCAGCCCCAGCATTTT. Its protein is CASSKQGGSNQPQHF. This chain joins TRBV6-2 or TRBV6-3 and TRBJ1-5; tentatively, D is TRBD1 (6 bases). This CDR3 has 15 amino acids. The germline CDR1 and CDR2 sequences are MNHEY and SVGEGT. Trimming removed 6 bases at V and 0 bases at J, with 12 bases between.

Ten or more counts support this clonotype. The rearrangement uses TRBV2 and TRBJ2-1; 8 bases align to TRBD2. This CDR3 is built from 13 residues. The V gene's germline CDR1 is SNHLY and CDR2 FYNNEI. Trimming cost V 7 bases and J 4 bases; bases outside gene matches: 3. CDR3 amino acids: CASNVAGYNEQFF. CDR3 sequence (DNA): TGTGCCAGCAACGTAGCGGGGTACAATGAGCAGTTCTTC.

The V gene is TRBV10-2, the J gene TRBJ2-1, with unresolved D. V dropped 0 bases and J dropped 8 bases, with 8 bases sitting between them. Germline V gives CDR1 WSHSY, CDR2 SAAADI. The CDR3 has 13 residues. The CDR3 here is CASSESTVDEQFF. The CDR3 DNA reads TGCGCCAGCAGTGAGTCGACCGTTGATGAGCAGTTCTTC.

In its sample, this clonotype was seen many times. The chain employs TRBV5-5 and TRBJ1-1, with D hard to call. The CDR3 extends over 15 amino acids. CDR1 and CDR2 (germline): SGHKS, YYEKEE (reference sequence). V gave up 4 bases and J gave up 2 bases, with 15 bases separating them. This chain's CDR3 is CASSHHWHTNTEAFF. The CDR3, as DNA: TGTGCCAGCAGCCACCACTGGCACACAAACACTGAAGCTTTCTTT.

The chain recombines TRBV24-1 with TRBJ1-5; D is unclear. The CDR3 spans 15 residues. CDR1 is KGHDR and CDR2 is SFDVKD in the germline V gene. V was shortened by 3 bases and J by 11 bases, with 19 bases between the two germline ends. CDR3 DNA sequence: TGTGCCACCAGTGATCCGGTCGTTGGGTTGTTATCCCAGCATTTT. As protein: CATSDPVVGLLSQHF.

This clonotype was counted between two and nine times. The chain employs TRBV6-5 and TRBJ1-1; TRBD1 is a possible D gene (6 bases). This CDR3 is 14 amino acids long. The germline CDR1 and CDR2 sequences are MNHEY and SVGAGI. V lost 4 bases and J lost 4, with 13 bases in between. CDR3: CASSSSGAITEAFF. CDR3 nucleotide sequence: TGTGCCAGCAGTTCCTCAGGGGCAATCACTGAAGCTTTCTTT.

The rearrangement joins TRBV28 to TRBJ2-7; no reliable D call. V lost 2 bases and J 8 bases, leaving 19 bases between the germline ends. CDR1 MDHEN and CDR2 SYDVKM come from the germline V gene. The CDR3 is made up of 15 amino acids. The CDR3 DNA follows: TGTGCCAGCAGTTTACAGACATCCGCCCTCTGGCAGCAGTACTTC. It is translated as CASSLQTSALWQQYF. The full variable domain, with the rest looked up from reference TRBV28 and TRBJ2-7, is DVKVTQSSRYLVKRTGEKVFLECVQDMDHENMFWYRQDPGLGLRLIYFSYDVKMKEKGDIPEGYSVSREKKERFSLILESASTNQTSMYLCASSLQTSALWQQYFGPGTRLTVT.

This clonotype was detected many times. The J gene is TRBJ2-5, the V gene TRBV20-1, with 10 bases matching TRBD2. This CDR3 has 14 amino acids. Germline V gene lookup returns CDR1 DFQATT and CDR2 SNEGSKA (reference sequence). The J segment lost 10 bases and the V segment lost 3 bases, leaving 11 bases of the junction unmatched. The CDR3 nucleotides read TGCAGTGCTAGCGCTCGACTAGCGGGTGGGATCCAGTACTTC. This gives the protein CSASARLAGGIQYF.

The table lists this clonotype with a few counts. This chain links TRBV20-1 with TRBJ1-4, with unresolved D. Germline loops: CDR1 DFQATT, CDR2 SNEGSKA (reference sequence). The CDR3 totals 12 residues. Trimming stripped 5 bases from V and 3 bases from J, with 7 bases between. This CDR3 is CSARAPNEKLFF. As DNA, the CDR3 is TGCAGTGCTCGAGCCCCTAATGAAAAACTGTTTTTT.

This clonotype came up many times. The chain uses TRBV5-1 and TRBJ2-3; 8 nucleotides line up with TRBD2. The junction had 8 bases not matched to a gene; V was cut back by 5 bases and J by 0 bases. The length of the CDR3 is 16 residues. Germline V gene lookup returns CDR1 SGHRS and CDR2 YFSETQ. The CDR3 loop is CASSMASGLSTDTQYF. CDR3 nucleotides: TGCGCCAGCAGTATGGCTAGCGGGCTAAGCACAGATACGCAGTATTTT.

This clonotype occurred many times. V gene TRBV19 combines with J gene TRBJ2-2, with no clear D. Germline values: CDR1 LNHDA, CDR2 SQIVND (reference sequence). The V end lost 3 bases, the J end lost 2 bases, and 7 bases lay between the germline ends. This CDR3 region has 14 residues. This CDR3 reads CASSIVENTGELFF. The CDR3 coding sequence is TGTGCCAGTAGTATTGTGGAAAACACCGGGGAGCTGTTTTTT.

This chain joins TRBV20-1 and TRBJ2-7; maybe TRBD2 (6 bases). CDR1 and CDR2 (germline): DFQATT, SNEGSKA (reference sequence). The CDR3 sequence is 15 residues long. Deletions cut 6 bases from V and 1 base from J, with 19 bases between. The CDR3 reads CSAHAEAGWSYEQYF. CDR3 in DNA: TGCAGTGCCCACGCTGAAGCGGGTTGGTCCTACGAGCAGTACTTC.

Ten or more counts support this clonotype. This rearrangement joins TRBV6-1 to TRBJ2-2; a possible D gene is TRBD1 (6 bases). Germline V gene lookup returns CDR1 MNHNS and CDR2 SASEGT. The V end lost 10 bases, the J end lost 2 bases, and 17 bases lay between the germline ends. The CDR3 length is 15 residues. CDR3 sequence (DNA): TGTGCCACATCCCGGACAGAATTTAACACCGGGGAGCTGTTTTTT. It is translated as CATSRTEFNTGELFF.

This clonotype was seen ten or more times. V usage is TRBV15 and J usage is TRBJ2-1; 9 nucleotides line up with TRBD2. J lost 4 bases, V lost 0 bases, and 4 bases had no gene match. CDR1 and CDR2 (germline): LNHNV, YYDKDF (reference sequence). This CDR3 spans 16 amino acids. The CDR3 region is CATSRDPREGYNEQFF. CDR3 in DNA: TGTGCCACCAGCAGAGATCCGCGGGAGGGTTACAATGAGCAGTTCTTC.

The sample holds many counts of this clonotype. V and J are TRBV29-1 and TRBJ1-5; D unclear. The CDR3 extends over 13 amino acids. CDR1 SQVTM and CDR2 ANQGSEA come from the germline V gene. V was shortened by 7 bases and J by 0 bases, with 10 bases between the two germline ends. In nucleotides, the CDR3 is TGCAGCGCCACAGCAAATAGCAATCAGCCCCAGCATTTT. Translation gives CSATANSNQPQHF.

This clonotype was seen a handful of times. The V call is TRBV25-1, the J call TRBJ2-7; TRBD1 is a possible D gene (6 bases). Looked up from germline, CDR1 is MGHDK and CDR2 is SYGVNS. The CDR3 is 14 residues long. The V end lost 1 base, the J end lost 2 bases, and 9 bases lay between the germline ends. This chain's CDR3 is CASSEFGQTYEQYF. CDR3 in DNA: TGTGCCAGCAGTGAATTTGGACAGACCTACGAGCAGTACTTC.

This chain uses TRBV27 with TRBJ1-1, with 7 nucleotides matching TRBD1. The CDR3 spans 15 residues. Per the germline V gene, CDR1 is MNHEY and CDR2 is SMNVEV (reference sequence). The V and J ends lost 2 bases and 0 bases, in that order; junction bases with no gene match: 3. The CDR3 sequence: CASSLEGQLNTEAFF. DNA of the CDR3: TGTGCCAGCAGTTTAGAGGGACAGCTGAACACTGAAGCTTTCTTT.

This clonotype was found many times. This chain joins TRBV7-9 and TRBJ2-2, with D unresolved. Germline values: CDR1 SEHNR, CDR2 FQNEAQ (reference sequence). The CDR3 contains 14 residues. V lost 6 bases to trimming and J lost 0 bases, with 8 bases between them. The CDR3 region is CASSLLANTGELFF. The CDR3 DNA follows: TGTGCCAGCAGTTTACTGGCGAACACCGGGGAGCTGTTTTTT.

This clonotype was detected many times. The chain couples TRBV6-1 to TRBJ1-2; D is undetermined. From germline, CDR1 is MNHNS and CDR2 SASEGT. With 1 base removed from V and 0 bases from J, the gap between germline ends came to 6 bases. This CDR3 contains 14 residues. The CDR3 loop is CASSEGTANYGYTF. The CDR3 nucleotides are TGTGCCAGCAGTGAAGGAACAGCTAACTATGGCTACACCTTC.